Here is one TCR beta chain with its context. Antigen specificity is unknown. These data belong to a study of shared clonotypes between healthy human individuals. The study's findings and limits: An effect of sequencing depth on clonotype sharing among donors was expected. Collection of samples was limited to blood; tissue repertoires likely differ. Shared clonotypes across all four donors exceeded non-shared ones in generation probability.

V lost 3 bases to trimming and J lost 6 bases; unmatched junction nucleotides: 11. This CDR3 has 15 amino acids. Per the germline V gene, CDR1 is SGHDT and CDR2 is YYEEEE. The assay was immunoSEQ multiplex PCR, and TCRdb's table has in-frame clones only and misses some. The repertoire holds around 1.9 million clones, with roughly 95% as singletons. Terminally differentiated effector memory CD45RA+ cells were left out of the naive CD8 fraction, which was CD45RO-negative and positively selected for CCR7. The TCR was taken from a man in his late teens or twenties in good health. Some clones in this sample may be carry-over from other donors' samples. The chain recombines TRBV5-6 with TRBJ2-7, with 8 bases identical to TRBD2. The specimen was naive CD8+ T cells from PBMCs. CDR3 protein: CASSSRGGLKGEQYF. Here the CDR3 DNA reads TGTGCCAGCAGCTCCCGGGGGGGGCTTAAGGGCGAGCAGTACTTC.